This TCR beta chain was recorded in a study of shared clonotypes between healthy human individuals. Overall study results and limits: The diversity represented, both genetic and in exposure history, was limited by few donors. The sampled material consisted only of blood, and tissue repertoires are likely to differ.

Partitioning of CD4+ cells yielded a CD45RA+ naive subset and a CD45RA-negative memory subset. The repertoire was sequenced with immunoSEQ multiplex PCR; TCRdb's copy has only in-frame clones and lacks some. The sample lists approximately 1.5 million clones, nearly 99% occurring once. To note about this clone: The antigen is undetermined.

The germline V and J ends were trimmed by 3 bases and 5 bases, with 8 bases remaining between them. CDR1 SGDLS and CDR2 YYNGEE come from the germline V gene. The CDR3 covers 12 residues. The source of this sequence is a man aged 25 to 45 in good health. V and J are TRBV9 and TRBJ1-2; no definite D call. The sequencing sample was made of naive CD4+ T cells sorted from blood. Indicated subset: CD45RA+ positively selected. CDR3 in amino acids: CASSEGGYGYTF. The CDR3, as DNA: TGTGCCAGCAGCGAGGGAGGGTATGGCTACACCTTC. The variable domain in full, with the rest retrieved from reference TRBV9 and TRBJ1-2, is DSGVTQTPKHLITATGQRVTLRCSPRSGDLSVYWYQQSLDQGLQFLIQYYNGEERAKGNILERFSAQQFPDLHSELNLSSLELGDSALYFCASSEGGYGYTFGSGTRLTVV.